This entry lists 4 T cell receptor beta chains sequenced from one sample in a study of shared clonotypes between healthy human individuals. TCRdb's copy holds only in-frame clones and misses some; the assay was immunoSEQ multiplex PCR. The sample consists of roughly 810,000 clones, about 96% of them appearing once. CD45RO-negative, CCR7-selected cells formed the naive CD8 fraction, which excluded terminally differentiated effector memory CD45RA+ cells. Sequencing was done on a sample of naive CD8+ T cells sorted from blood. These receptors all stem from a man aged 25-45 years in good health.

The CDR3 spells CASSLGTSDEQYF. The CDR3 DNA sequence: TGTGCCAGCAGTTTAGGGACTAGTGACGAGCAGTACTTC. The gene calls are TRBV27 and TRBJ2-7; 8 nucleotides agree with TRBD2. J gave up 5 bases and V 2 bases, and 2 bases lay outside the gene matches. Germline CDR1 MNHEY, CDR2 SMNVEV (reference sequence). The CDR3 runs to 13 residues.

The CDR3 spells CASSLNEGVYGYTF. The CDR3 DNA reads as TGTGCCAGCAGCTTAAATGAGGGCGTCTATGGCTACACCTTC. The chain links TRBV7-9 to TRBJ1-2; D not resolved. This CDR3 is built from 14 residues. Germline values: CDR1 SEHNR, CDR2 FQNEAQ (reference sequence). Between the trimmed V and J ends, which lost 2 bases and 4 bases, there was a span of 11 bases.

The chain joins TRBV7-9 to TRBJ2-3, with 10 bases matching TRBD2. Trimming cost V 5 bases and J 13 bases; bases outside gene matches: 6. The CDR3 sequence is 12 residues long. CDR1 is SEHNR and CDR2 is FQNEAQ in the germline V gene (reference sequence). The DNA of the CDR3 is TGTGCCAGCAGCACTGGGACTAGCGAGAAGTATTTT. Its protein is CASSTGTSEKYF.

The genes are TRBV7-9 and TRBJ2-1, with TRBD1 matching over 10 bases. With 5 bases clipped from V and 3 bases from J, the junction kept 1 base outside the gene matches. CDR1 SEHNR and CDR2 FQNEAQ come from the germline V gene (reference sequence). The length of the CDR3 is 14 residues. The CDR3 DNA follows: TGTGCCAGCAGCGACAGGGGGCGCTACAATGAGCAGTTCTTC. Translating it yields CASSDRGRYNEQFF. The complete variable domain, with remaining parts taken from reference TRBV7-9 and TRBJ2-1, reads DTGVSQNPRHKITKRGQNVTFRCDPISEHNRLYWYRQTLGQGPEFLTYFQNEAQLEKSRLLSDRFSAERPKGSFSTLEIQRTEQGDSAMYLCASSDRGRYNEQFFGPGTRLTVL.